The clone carrying this T cell receptor (beta chain) was observed a few times. The antigen remains undetermined. These data come from a study of vaccination effects on CD4 cells after COVID-19. Study as a whole: Subjects were given two BNT162b2 or mRNA-1273 vaccine doses. General observations from the study: Convalescents' spike-reactive clones after vaccination were mainly made up of new clones that the vaccine induced. Marked clonal contraction of infection- and vaccine-induced clones was seen late after vaccination.

Sequencing followed a ViraFEST assay step that expanded antigen-specific CD4+ T cells with viral peptide pools. Cells that had been cultured for ten to eleven days were the source of isolated CD4+ T cells. From March to December 2020, the person had a SARS-CoV-2 infection that was confirmed by PCR. The CDR3 is made up of 15 amino acids. The V and J ends lost 3 bases and 0 bases respectively, with 11 bases between them. CDR1 and CDR2 from the germline V gene are MGHRA and YSYEKL. Here immunoSEQ multiplex PCR was the method, and the copy in TCRdb shows in-frame clones only, minus some. Here the sample spans under 65,000 clones, 76% being singletons.

The TCR comes from a human donor who had a prior SARS-CoV-2 infection. The specimen was CD4+ T cells from PBMCs cultured with HIV peptides, collected before COVID-19 vaccination. The subset here: HIV-1 Nef peptide pool negative control/reference culture. The chain has TRBV4-1 and TRBJ1-1; D is unresolved. The CDR3 here is CASSHRELMNTEAFF. In DNA form, the CDR3 reads TGCGCCAGCAGCCATCGGGAACTTATGAACACTGAAGCTTTCTTT.